The 20 T cell receptor beta chains below were found in one sample sequenced in a study of shared clonotypes between healthy human individuals. Using immunoSEQ multiplex PCR, the repertoire was profiled, and TCRdb retains in-frame clones only, with some absent. Here the sample spans under 700,000 clones, approximately 95% being singletons. CD45RO-negative cells were positively selected for CCR7, leaving out terminally differentiated effector memory CD45RA+ cells. Specimen: naive CD8+ T cells sorted from blood. These receptors all stem from a woman under 40 in good health.

This sequence joins TRBV15 and TRBJ2-5; 7 bases align to TRBD1. The CDR3 totals 13 residues. Trimming removed 5 bases from V and 11 bases from J; junction bases left unmatched: 11. Germline CDR1 is LNHNV and CDR2 is YYDKDF (reference sequence). The CDR3 nucleotides read TGTGCCACCAGCGATGGGACAGCCTGGGAGCAGTACTTC. Residues: CATSDGTAWEQYF.

Worth noting for this clone: A much larger clone is a single base away; this may be a read error. The sample has other DNA sequences that encode this CDR3 too. This rearrangement joins TRBV4-2 to TRBJ1-1; no clear D gene. The CDR3 totals 12 residues. V shed 5 bases and J shed 3 bases, with 7 bases lying between them. Germline V gives CDR1 LGHNA, CDR2 YNFKEQ. The CDR3 here is CASSLVDTEAFF. The DNA of the CDR3 is TGTGCCAGCAGCTTGGTCGACACTGAAGCTTTCTTT.

This chain links TRBV5-6 with TRBJ2-5; D may be TRBD1 or TRBD2 (6 bases each). The CDR3 runs 14 residues. Germline lookup yields CDR1 SGHDT and CDR2 YYEEEE. V was trimmed by 4 bases and J by 0 bases, leaving 10 bases between them. The CDR3 nucleotides are TGTGCCAGCAGCCCGGGGGACAACCAAGAGACCCAGTACTTC. This translates into CASSPGDNQETQYF. Drawing the rest from reference TRBV5-6 and TRBJ2-5, the complete variable domain is DAGVTQSPTHLIKTRGQQVTLRCSPKSGHDTVSWYQQALGQGPQFIFQYYEEEERQRGNFPDRFSGHQFPNYSSELNVNALLLGDSALYLCASSPGDNQETQYFGPGTRLLVL.

The rearrangement joins TRBV9 to TRBJ2-2; 11 bases line up with TRBD2. This CDR3 region has 18 residues. The germline V gene encodes CDR1 SGDLS and CDR2 YYNGEE. J lost 4 bases, V lost 3 bases, and 11 bases had no gene match. The CDR3 is CASSGAESSGRITGELFF. The CDR3 nucleotides read TGTGCCAGCAGCGGGGCCGAGTCTAGCGGGAGGATCACCGGGGAGCTGTTTTTT.

Notes on this clone: This same CDR3 is encoded by further DNA sequences in the sample. The CDR3 loop is CASSLGYTEAFF. In DNA form, the CDR3 reads TGCGCCAGCAGCTTGGGTTACACTGAAGCTTTCTTT. The chain couples TRBV5-1 to TRBJ1-1; no reliable D call. The CDR3 is 12 amino acids. Germline V gene data show CDR1 as SGHRS and CDR2 as YFSETQ. V was clipped by 0 bases and J by 3 bases, with 3 bases between them.

This chain joins TRBV5-1 and TRBJ2-7, with D maybe TRBD1 (6 bases). CDR3 length: 16 amino acids. CDR1 is SGHRS and CDR2 is YFSETQ in the germline V gene. Trimming shortened V by 2 bases and J by 0 bases, and 15 bases separated the two germline ends. This CDR3 is CASSFEGQHLSYEQYF. CDR3 nucleotides: TGCGCCAGCAGCTTTGAAGGACAGCATCTCTCCTACGAGCAGTACTTC.

The chain employs TRBV7-9 and TRBJ2-5; 8 bases align to TRBD2. The V gene end was trimmed by 0 bases and the J gene end by 4 bases; junction bases not matched to a gene: 4. Germline loops: CDR1 SEHNR, CDR2 FQNEAQ (reference sequence). This CDR3 is 15 amino acids long. The CDR3 sequence: CASSLASGSVETQYF. CDR3 DNA sequence: TGTGCCAGCAGCTTAGCGAGCGGGAGCGTAGAGACCCAGTACTTC.

The CDR3 region has the DNA TGTGCCAGCAGCCCTGTCTGGAAAGCGGAGGATAACACCGGGGAGCTGTTTTTT. Encoded protein: CASSPVWKAEDNTGELFF. This rearrangement joins TRBV11-2 to TRBJ2-2, with D perhaps TRBD2 (5 bases). Germline V gives CDR1 SGHAT, CDR2 FQNNGV. The V end was cut by 5 bases, the J end by 2 bases, with 21 bases between. This CDR3 has 18 amino acids.

The chain employs TRBV20-1 and TRBJ2-5; D unclear. The CDR3 has 11 residues. V lost 4 bases to trimming and J lost 7 bases, with 10 bases between them. Germline CDR1 DFQATT, CDR2 SNEGSKA (reference sequence). The CDR3 DNA is TGCAGTGCTATGTCTCTGGGGACCCAGTACTTC. Amino acids: CSAMSLGTQYF.

The genes are TRBV6-1 and TRBJ1-1; D not certain. Trimming removed 1 base at V and 0 bases at J, with 15 bases between. Germline CDR1 reads MNHNS; CDR2 reads SASEGT. The CDR3 runs 17 residues. The CDR3 DNA reads TGTGCCAGCAGTGAAGTGTTATCGCCGTTGATGAACACTGAAGCTTTCTTT. The encoded protein is CASSEVLSPLMNTEAFF.

J is TRBJ1-2 and V is TRBV29-1; D might be TRBD1 (5 bases). The CDR3 is 11 residues long. Trimming took 7 bases from V and 8 from J, leaving 14 bases between them. Germline assignment: CDR1 SQVTM and CDR2 ANQGSEA. This CDR3 is CSGRVREGYTF. CDR3 DNA: TGCAGCGGGCGGGTCAGGGAAGGCTACACCTTC.

The CDR3 is CASSLDLHHRGSSYNEQFF. The CDR3 DNA reads TGTGCCAGCAGCTTAGATCTTCACCACCGGGGCAGCTCCTACAATGAGCAGTTCTTC. The chain carries TRBV11-2 and TRBJ2-1; perhaps D is TRBD1 or TRBD2 (5 bases each). V lost 0 bases to trimming and J lost 0 bases, with 18 bases between them. The CDR3 has 19 residues. Germline V gene lookup returns CDR1 SGHAT and CDR2 FQNNGV. The full variable domain, rest sourced from reference TRBV11-2 and TRBJ2-1, is EAGVAQSPRYKIIEKRQSVAFWCNPISGHATLYWYQQILGQGPKLLIQFQNNGVVDDSQLPKDRFSAERLKGVDSTLKIQPAKLEDSAVYLCASSLDLHHRGSSYNEQFFGPGTRLTVL.

The J gene is TRBJ2-7, the V gene TRBV7-2, with TRBD2 identical over 13 bases. This CDR3 is 16 amino acids long. The J segment lost 0 bases and the V segment lost 4 bases, leaving 3 bases of the junction unmatched. CDR1 is SGHTA and CDR2 is FQGNSA in the germline V gene. CDR3 in DNA: TGTGCCAGCAGCTCCAGGACTAGCGGGAGCTCCTACGAGCAGTACTTC. Its translation is CASSSRTSGSSYEQYF.

A single count supports this clone. V usage is TRBV5-5 and J usage is TRBJ2-7; no definite D call. This CDR3 spans 13 amino acids. The germline V and J ends were trimmed by 0 bases and 3 bases, with 7 bases remaining between them. CDR1 SGHKS and CDR2 YYEKEE come from the germline V gene (reference sequence). The CDR3 DNA reads TGTGCCAGCAGCTTGGGGTACAACTACGAGCAGTACTTC. Translated: CASSLGYNYEQYF. Supplemented by reference TRBV5-5 and TRBJ2-7, the full variable domain reads DAGVTQSPTHLIKTRGQQVTLRCSPISGHKSVSWYQQVLGQGPQFIFQYYEKEERGRGNFPDRFSARQFPNYSSELNVNALLLGDSALYLCASSLGYNYEQYFGPGTRLTVT.

The chain couples TRBV28 to TRBJ1-5; no firm D call. CDR1 and CDR2 from the germline V gene are MDHEN and SYDVKM. The V and J ends lost 4 bases and 3 bases respectively, with 4 bases between them. The CDR3 is 12 amino acids. CDR3: CASSSDNQPQHF. The CDR3 nucleotides read TGTGCCAGCAGTTCCGACAATCAGCCCCAGCATTTT.

V and J are TRBV28 and TRBJ2-7; weak D call: TRBD2 (6 bases). The CDR3 is made up of 14 amino acids. Germline V gene data show CDR1 as MDHEN and CDR2 as SYDVKM. Trimming took 7 bases from V and 0 from J, leaving 13 bases between them. CDR3 in DNA: TGTGCCAGCATTACCCCGCGGGACTCCTACGAGCAGTACTTC. Residues: CASITPRDSYEQYF.

The chain couples TRBV9 to TRBJ1-1; D gene uncertain. V was clipped by 0 bases and J by 1 base, with 7 bases between them. Germline V CDR1 and CDR2: SGDLS, YYNGEE. The CDR3 runs 14 residues. CDR3 sequence (DNA): TGTGCCAGCAGCGTAGCCGTGGCGAACACTGAAGCTTTCTTT. This gives the protein CASSVAVANTEAFF. The entire variable domain, with the rest obtained from reference TRBV9 and TRBJ1-1, is as follows: DSGVTQTPKHLITATGQRVTLRCSPRSGDLSVYWYQQSLDQGLQFLIQYYNGEERAKGNILERFSAQQFPDLHSELNLSSLELGDSALYFCASSVAVANTEAFFGQGTRLTVV.

The chain carries TRBV27 and TRBJ1-6; 9 nucleotides match TRBD1. This CDR3 has 14 residues. Looked up from germline, CDR1 is MNHEY and CDR2 is SMNVEV (reference sequence). Losses at the gene ends were 3 bases for V and 9 bases for J; bases not matched to a gene: 3. In DNA form, the CDR3 reads TGTGCCAGCAGTTTGGACAGGGGATTTTCACCCCTCCACTTT. Translation gives CASSLDRGFSPLHF.

The J gene is TRBJ2-7, the V gene TRBV28; D is undetermined. Germline V lookup: CDR1 MDHEN, CDR2 SYDVKM. The length of the CDR3 is 14 residues. V shed 5 bases and J shed 1 base, with 12 bases lying between them. CDR3 sequence: CASSLGVGSYEQYF. The CDR3 DNA reads as TGTGCCAGCAGTCTCGGAGTCGGGTCCTACGAGCAGTACTTC.

The chain uses TRBV21-1 and TRBJ2-1; the D segment call TRBD1 is taken from the table without a DNA check. TRBV21-1 is a recognized pseudogene. The CDR3 runs 15 residues. The CDR3 sequence is CASSKRDRADNEQFF. As DNA, the CDR3 is TGTGCCAGCAGCAAACGGGACAGGGCGGACAATGAGCAGTTCTTC.